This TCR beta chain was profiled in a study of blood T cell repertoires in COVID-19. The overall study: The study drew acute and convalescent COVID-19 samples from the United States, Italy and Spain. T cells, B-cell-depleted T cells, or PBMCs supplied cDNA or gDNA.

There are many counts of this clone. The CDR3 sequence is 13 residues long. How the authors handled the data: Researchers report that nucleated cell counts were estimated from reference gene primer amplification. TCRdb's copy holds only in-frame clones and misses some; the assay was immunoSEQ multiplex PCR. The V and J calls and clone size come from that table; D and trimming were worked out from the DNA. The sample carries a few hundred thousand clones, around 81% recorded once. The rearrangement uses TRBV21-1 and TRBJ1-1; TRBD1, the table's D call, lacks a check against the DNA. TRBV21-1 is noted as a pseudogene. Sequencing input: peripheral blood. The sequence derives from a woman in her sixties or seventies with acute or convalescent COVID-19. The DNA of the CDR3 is TGTGCCAGCAGCAAAGACAGGAACACTGAAGCTTTCTTT. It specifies CASSKDRNTEAFF.